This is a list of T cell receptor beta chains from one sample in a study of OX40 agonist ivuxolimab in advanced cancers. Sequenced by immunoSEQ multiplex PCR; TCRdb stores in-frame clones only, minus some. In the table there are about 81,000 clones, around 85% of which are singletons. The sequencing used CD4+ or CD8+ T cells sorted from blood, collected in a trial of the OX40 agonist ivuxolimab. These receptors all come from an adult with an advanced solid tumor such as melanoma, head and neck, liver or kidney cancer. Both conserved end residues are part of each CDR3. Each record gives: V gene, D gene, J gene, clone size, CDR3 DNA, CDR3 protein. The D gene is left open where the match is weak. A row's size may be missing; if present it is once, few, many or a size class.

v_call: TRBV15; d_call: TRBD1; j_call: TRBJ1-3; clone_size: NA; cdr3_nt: TGTGCCACCAGCAGAGGGGACAGTGTTCTCTCTGGAAACACCATATATTTT; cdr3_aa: CATSRGDSVLSGNTIYF
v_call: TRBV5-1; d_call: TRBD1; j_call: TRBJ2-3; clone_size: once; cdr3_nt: TGCGCCAGCAGCGAACAGGGGGCTGATACGCAGTATTTT; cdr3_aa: CASSEQGADTQYF
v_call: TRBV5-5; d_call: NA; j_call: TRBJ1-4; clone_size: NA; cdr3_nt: TGTGCCAGCAGCTCGGACGGGAATGAAAAACTGTTTTTT; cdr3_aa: CASSSDGNEKLFF
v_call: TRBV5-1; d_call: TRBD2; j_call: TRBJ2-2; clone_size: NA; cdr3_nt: TGCGCCAGCAGCAGATTAGCGGGGAGCACCGGGGAGCTGTTTTTT; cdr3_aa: CASSRLAGSTGELFF
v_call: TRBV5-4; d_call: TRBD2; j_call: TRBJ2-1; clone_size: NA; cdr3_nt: TGTGCCAGCAGCTACCAATCGGCCGGGACTAGCGGGGGAAATGAGCAGTTCTTC; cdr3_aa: CASSYQSAGTSGGNEQFF
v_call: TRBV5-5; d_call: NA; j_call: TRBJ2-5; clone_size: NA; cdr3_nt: TGTGCCAGCAGCTTGGGGGGGAGGACAGTGTACCAAGAGACCCAGTACTTC; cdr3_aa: CASSLGGRTVYQETQYF
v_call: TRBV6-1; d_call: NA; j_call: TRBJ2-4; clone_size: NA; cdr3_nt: TGTGCCAGCAGCGCGGAACGCCTCGCCAAAAACATTCAGTACTTC; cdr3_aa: CASSAERLAKNIQYF
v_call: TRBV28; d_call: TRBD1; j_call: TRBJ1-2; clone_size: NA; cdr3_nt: TGTGCCAGCGGGGGGGACAGGGCAAGCAGTGGCTACACCTTC; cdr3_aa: CASGGDRASSGYTF
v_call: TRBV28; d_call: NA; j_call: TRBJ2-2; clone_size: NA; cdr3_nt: TGTGCCAGCAGGGACGTGAACACCGGGGAGCTGTTTTTT; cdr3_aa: CASRDVNTGELFF
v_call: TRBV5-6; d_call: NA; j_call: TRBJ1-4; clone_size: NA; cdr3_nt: TGTGCCAGCAGCTTGGGGGGGCCAAATTCGGGGTCCCAACGGGGAAAACTGTTTTTT; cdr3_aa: CASSLGGPNSGSQRGKLFF
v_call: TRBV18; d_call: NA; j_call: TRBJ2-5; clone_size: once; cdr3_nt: TGTGCCAGCTCACCAAGCGCGTGGGGGGAGACCCAGTACTTC; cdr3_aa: CASSPSAWGETQYF
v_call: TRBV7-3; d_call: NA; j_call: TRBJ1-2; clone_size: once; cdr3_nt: TGTGCCAGCAGCCCCCGGCAGGGCGCCTATGGCTACACCTTC; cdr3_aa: CASSPRQGAYGYTF
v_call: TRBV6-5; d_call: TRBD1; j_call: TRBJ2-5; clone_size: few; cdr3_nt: TGTGCCAGCAGTTACTCGAGACAGGGTAAAGAGACCCAGTACTTC; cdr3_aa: CASSYSRQGKETQYF
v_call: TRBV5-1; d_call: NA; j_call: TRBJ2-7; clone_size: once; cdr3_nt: TGCGCCAGCAGCTTCGTGACAGGCAACTCCTACGAGCAGTACTTC; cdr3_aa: CASSFVTGNSYEQYF
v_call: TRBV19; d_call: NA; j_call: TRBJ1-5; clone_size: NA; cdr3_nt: TGTGCCAGTAGTATAGATCTACCCGCTAGGGCCGAGCGGGATAATCAGCCCCAGCATTTT; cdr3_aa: CASSIDLPARAERDNQPQHF
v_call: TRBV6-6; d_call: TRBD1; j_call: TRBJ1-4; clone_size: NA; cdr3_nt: TGTGCCAGCATGCGACAGGGGGCCGATAATGAAAAACTGTTTTTT; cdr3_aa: CASMRQGADNEKLFF
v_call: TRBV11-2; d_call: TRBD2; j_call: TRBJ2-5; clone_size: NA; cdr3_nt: TGTGCCAGCAGCCGCCGGACTAGCGTCGAAGAGACCCAGTACTTC; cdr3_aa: CASSRRTSVEETQYF
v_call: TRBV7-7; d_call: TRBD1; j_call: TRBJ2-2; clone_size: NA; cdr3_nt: TGTGCTAGCAGCTTGTGGGACAGGGACACCGGGGAGCTGTTTTTT; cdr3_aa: CASSLWDRDTGELFF
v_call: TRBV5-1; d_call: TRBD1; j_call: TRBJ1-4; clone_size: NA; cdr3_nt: TGCGCCAGCACCGAAGGGACAGCTAATGAAAAACTGTTTTTT; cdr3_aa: CASTEGTANEKLFF
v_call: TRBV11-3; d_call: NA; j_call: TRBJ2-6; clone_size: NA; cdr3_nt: TGTGCCAGCAGCTTATCGGGGTCTGGGGCCAACGTCCTGACTTTC; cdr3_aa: CASSLSGSGANVLTF
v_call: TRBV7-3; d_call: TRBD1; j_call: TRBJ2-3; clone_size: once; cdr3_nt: TGTGCCAGCAGCTCCCACAGGGGAACAGATACGCAGTATTTT; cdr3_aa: CASSSHRGTDTQYF
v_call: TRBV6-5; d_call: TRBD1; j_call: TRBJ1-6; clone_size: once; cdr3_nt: TGTGCCAGCAGTTACCTCCAGGGGGGTAATTCACCCCTCCACTTT; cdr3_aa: CASSYLQGGNSPLHF
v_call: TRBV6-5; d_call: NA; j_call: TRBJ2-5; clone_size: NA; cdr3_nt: TGTGCCAGCAGTTACTCCAGGGCCCAAGAGACCCAGTACTTC; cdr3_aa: CASSYSRAQETQYF
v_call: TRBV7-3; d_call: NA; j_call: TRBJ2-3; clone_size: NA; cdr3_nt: TGTGCCAGCAGCTTTAGTACAGATACGCAGTATTTT; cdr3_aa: CASSFSTDTQYF
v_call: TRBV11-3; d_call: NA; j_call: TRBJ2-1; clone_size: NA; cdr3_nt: TGTGCCAGCAGCTTAGTGGCGGGGAGCAATGAGCAGTTCTTC; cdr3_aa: CASSLVAGSNEQFF
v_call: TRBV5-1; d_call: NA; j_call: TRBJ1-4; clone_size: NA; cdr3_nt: TGCGCCAGCAGCCCCGACACCACTAATGAAAAACTGTTTTTT; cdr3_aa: CASSPDTTNEKLFF
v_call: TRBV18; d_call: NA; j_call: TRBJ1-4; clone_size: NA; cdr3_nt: TGTGCCAGCTCACCAATAGCGGGGTACCCAACTAATGAAAAACTGTTTTTT; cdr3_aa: CASSPIAGYPTNEKLFF